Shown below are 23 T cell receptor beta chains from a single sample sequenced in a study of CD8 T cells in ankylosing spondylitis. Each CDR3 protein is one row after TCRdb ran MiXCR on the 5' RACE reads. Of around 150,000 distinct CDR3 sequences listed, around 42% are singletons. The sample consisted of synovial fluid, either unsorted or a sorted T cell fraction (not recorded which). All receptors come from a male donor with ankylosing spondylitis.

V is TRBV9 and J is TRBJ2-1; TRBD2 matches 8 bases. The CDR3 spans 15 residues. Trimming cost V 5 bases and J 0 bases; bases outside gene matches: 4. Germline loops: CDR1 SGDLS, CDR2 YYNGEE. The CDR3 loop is CASRPGGSSYNEQFF. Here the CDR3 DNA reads TGTGCCAGCAGACCGGGGGGGAGCTCCTACAATGAGCAGTTCTTC. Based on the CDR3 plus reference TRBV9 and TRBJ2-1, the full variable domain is DSGVTQTPKHLITATGQRVTLRCSPRSGDLSVYWYQQSLDQGLQFLIQYYNGEERAKGNILERFSAQQFPDLHSELNLSSLELGDSALYFCASRPGGSSYNEQFFGPGTRLTVL.

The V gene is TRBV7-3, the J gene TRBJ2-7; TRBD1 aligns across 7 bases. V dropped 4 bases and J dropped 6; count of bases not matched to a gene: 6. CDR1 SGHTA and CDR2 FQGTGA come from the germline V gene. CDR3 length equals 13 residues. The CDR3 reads CASSSGTVGEQYF. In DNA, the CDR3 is TGTGCCAGCAGCTCCGGGACAGTCGGCGAGCAGTACTTC.

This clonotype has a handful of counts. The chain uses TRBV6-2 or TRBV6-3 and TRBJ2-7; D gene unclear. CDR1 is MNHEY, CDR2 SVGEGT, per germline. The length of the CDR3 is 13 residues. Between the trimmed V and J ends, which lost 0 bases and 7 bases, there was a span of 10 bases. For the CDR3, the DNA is TGTGCCAGCAGTTACTCGTGGGTGGAGGAGCAGTACTTC. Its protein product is CASSYSWVEEQYF.

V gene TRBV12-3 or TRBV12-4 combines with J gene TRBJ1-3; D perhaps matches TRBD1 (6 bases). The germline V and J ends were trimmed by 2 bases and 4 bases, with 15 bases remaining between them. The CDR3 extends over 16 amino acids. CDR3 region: CASSLYTGAGGNTIYF. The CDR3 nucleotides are TGTGCCAGCAGTTTATATACGGGGGCAGGGGGAAACACCATATATTTT.

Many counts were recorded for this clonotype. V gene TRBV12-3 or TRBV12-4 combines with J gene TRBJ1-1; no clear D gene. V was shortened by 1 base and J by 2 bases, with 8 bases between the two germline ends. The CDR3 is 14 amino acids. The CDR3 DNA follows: TGTGCCAGCAGTTTAGGCGGTCTAAACACTGAAGCTTTCTTT. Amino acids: CASSLGGLNTEAFF.

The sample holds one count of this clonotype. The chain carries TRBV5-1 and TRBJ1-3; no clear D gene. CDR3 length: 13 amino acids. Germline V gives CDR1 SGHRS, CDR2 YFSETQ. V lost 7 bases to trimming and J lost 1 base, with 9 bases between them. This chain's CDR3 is CASGLGSGNTIYF. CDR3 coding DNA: TGCGCCAGCGGTCTTGGGTCTGGAAACACCATATATTTT.

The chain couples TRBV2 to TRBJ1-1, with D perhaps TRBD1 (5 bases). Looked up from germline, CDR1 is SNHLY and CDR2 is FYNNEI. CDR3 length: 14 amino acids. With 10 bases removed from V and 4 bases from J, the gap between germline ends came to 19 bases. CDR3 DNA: TGTGCCATCCCATCCCCGGGGGGAAGCACTGAAGCTTTCTTT. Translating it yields CAIPSPGGSTEAFF.

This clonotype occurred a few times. CDR3 protein: CASSDGSGAETQYF. DNA of the CDR3: TGTGCCAGCAGTGACGGCTCCGGGGCAGAGACCCAGTACTTC. This chain uses TRBV6-1 with TRBJ2-5; the D call may be TRBD1 or TRBD2 (5 bases each). Germline lookup yields CDR1 MNHNS and CDR2 SASEGT. The CDR3 consists of 14 residues. V was clipped by 3 bases and J by 4 bases, with 12 bases between them.

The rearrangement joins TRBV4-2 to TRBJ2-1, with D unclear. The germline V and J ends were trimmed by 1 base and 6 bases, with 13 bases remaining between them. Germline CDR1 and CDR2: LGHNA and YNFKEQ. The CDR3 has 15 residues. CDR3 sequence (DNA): TGTGCCAGCAGCCAAGTTCTCTACCCGACCAATGAGCAGTTCTTC. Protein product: CASSQVLYPTNEQFF.

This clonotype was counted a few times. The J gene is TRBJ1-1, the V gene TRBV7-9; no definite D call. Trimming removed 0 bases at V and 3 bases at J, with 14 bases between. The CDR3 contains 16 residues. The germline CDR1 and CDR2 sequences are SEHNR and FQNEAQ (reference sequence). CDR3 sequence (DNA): TGTGCCAGCAGCTTAGCTTTTTGGGAATCGGACACTGAAGCTTTCTTT. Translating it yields CASSLAFWESDTEAFF. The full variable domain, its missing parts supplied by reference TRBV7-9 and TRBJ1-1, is DTGVSQNPRHKITKRGQNVTFRCDPISEHNRLYWYRQTLGQGPEFLTYFQNEAQLEKSRLLSDRFSAERPKGSFSTLEIQRTEQGDSAMYLCASSLAFWESDTEAFFGQGTRLTVV.

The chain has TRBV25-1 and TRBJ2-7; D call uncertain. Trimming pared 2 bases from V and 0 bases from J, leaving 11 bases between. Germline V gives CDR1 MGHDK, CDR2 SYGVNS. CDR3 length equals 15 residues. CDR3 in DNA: TGTGCCAGCAGTGAACACTGGGATGCCTCCTACGAGCAGTACTTC. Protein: CASSEHWDASYEQYF.

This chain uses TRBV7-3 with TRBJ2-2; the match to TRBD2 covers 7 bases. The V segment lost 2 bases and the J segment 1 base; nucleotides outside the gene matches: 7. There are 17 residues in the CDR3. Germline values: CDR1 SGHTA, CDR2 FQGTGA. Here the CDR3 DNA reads TGTGCCAGCAGCTTATACCACGGGACTAAGAACACCGGGGAGCTGTTTTTT. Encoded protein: CASSLYHGTKNTGELFF.

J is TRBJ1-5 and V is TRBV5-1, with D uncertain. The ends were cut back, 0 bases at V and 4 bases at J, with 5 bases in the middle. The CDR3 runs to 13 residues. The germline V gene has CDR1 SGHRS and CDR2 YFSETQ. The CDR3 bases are TGCGCCAGCAGCTTGGAGTGGAATCAGCCCCAGCATTTT. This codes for CASSLEWNQPQHF.

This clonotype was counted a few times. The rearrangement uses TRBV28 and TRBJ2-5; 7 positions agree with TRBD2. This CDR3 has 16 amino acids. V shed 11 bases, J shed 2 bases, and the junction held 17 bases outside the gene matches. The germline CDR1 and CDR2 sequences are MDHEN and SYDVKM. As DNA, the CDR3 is TGTGCCGTCAACCTCCCTAGCGGAGATCGTCAAGAGACCCAGTACTTC. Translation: CAVNLPSGDRQETQYF.

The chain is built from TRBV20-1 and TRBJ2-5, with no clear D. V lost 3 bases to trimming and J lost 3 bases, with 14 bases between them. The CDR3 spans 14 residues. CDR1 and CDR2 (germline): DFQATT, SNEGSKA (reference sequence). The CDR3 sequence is CSASKSGIEETQYF. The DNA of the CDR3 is TGCAGTGCTAGCAAGAGTGGAATAGAAGAGACCCAGTACTTC.

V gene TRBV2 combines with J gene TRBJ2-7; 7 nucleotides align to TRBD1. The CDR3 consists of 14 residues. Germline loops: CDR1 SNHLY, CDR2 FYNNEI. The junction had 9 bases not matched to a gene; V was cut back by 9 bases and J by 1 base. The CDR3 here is CASKQPGQSYEQYF. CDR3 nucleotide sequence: TGTGCCAGTAAACAACCGGGACAGTCCTACGAGCAGTACTTC.

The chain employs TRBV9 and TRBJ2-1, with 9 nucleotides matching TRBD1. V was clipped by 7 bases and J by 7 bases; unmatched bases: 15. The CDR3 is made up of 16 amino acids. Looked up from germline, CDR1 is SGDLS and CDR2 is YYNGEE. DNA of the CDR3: TGTGCCAGCGGACAGGGGCCTCGTCTGTGGTCTAATGAGCAGTTCTTC. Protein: CASGQGPRLWSNEQFF.

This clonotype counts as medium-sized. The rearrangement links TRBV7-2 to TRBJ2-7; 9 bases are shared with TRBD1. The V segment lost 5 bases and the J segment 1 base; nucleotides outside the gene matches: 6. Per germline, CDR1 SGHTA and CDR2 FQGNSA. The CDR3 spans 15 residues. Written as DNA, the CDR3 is TGTGCCAGCAGCCCCGGGACAGGGTATTCCTACGAGCAGTACTTC. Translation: CASSPGTGYSYEQYF. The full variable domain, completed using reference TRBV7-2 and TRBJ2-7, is GAGVSQSPSNKVTEKGKDVELRCDPISGHTALYWYRQSLGQGLEFLIYFQGNSAPDKSGLPSDRFSAERTGGSVSTLTIQRTQQEDSAVYLCASSPGTGYSYEQYFGPGTRLTVT.

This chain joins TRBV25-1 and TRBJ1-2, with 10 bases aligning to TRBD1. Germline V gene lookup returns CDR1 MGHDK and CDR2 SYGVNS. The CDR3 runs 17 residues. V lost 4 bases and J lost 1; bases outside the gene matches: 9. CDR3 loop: CASSGYLRDRGNYGYTF. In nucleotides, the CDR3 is TGTGCCAGCAGTGGGTATCTCCGGGACAGGGGTAACTATGGCTACACCTTC.

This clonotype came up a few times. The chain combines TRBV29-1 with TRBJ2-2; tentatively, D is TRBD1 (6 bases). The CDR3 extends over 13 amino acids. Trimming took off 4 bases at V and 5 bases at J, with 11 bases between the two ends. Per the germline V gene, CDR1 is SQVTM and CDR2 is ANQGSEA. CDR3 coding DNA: TGCAGCGTTGCACAGGGTGATACCGGGGAGCTGTTTTTT. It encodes CSVAQGDTGELFF.

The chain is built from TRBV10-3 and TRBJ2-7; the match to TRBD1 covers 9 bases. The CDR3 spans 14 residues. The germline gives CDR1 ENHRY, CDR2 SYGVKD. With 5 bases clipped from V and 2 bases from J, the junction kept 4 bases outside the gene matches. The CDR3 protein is CAISRGTGTYEQYF. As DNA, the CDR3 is TGTGCCATCAGTCGGGGGACAGGGACCTACGAGCAGTACTTC.

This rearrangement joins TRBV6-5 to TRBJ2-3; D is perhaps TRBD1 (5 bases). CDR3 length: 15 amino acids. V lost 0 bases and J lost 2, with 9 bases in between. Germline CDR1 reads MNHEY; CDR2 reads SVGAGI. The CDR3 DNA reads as TGTGCCAGCAGTTACTCAACAGGTTACACAGATACGCAGTATTTT. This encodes CASSYSTGYTDTQYF.

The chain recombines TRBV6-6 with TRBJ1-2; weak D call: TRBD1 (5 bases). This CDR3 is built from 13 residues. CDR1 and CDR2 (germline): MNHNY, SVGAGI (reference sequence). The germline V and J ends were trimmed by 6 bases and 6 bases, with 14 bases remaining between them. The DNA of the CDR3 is TGTGCCAGCAGCCCGGGACCCCCCCATGGCTACACCTTC. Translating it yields CASSPGPPHGYTF.